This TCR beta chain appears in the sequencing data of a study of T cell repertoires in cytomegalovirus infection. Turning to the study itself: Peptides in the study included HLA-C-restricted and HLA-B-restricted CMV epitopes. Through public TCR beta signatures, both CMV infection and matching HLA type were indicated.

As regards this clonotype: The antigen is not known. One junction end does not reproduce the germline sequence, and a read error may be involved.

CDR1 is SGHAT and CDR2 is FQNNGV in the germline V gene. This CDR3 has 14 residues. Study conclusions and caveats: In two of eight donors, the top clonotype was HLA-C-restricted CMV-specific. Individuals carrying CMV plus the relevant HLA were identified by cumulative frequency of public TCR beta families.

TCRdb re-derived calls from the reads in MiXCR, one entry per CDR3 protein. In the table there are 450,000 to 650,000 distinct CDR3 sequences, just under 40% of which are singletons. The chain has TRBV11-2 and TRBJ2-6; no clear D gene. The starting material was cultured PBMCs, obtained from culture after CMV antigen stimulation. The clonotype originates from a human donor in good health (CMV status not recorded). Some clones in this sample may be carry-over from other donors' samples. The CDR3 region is CASSPPGGTNVLTF. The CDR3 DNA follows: TGTGCCAGCAGCCCCCCGGGTGGGACCAACGTCCTGACTTTC.